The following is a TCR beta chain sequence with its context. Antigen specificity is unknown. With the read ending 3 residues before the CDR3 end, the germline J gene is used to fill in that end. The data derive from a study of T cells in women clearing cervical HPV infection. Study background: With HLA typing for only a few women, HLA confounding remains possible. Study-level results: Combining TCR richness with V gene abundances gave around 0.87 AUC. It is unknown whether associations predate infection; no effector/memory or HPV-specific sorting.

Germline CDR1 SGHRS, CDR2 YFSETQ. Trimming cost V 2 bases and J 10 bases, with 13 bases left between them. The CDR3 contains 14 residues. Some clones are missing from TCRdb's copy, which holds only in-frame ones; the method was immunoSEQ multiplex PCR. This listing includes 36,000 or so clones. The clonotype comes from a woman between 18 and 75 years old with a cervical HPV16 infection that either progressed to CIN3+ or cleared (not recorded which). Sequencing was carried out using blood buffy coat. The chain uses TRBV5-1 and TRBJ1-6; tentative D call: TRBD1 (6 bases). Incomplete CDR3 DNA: TGCGCCAGCAGCTTTGGCCAGGGGAACTCACCC. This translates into CASSFGQGNSP. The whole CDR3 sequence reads CASSFGQGNSPLHF.